A single sample gave rise to the 5 T cell receptor beta chains below, sequenced in a study of graft-versus-host responses after intestinal transplantation. Generated by immunoSEQ multiplex PCR, the TCRdb table keeps only in-frame clones and is missing some. The sample has around 10,000 clones, about 32% seen once; the top ten hold around 3.2%. Source: alloreactive CD4+ T cells from a mixed lymphocyte reaction culture, taken before intestinal transplant. The sample's subset: CFSE-low proliferating T cells sorted from roughly 6-day pre-transplant mixed lymphocyte reaction (GvH or HvG direction). Source of these receptors: a human patient who received an intestinal transplant.

About this clone itself: One end of the junction does not line up with germline, which may come from a read error. This sequence joins TRBV13 and TRBJ2-7, with TRBD1 identical over 7 bases. CDR1 PRHDT and CDR2 FYEKMQ come from the germline V gene (reference sequence). The CDR3 contains 14 residues. The CDR3 bases are TGCGCCAGCAGCCCTACAACAGGGGCCTACGAGCAGTACTTC. It specifies CASSPTTGAYEQYF.

This clone was counted only a few times. V is TRBV11-1 and J is TRBJ1-1, with D unresolved. Between the trimmed V and J ends, which lost 5 bases and 0 bases, there was a span of 10 bases. The CDR3 is 14 residues long. Germline CDR1 reads SGHAT; CDR2 reads FQDESV (reference sequence). CDR3: CASSPAGMNTEAFF. CDR3 nucleotides: TGTGCCAGCAGCCCCGCGGGGATGAACACTGAAGCTTTCTTT.

The CDR3: CASSNQGARNQPQHF. In DNA form, the CDR3 reads TGTGCCAGTAGTAATCAGGGGGCGCGCAATCAGCCCCAGCATTTT. The chain couples TRBV19 to TRBJ1-5; TRBD1 agrees at 8 bases. From germline, CDR1 is LNHDA and CDR2 SQIVND (reference sequence). There are 15 residues in the CDR3. With V trimmed by 4 bases and J by 2 bases, 4 bases remained unmatched.

The gene calls are TRBV7-9 and TRBJ2-7; D is ambiguous. Germline CDR1 SEHNR, CDR2 FQNEAQ (reference sequence). The CDR3 has 14 residues. V lost 1 base and J 7 bases, leaving 14 bases between the germline ends. CDR3 nucleotides: TGTGCCAGCAGCTTAGTCCTTGAGGTTCGGGAGCAGTACTTC. It yields the protein CASSLVLEVREQYF.

The table lists this clone with a few counts. The chain links TRBV19 to TRBJ2-2, with 7 positions matching TRBD2. From germline, CDR1 is LNHDA and CDR2 SQIVND (reference sequence). V lost 6 bases, J lost 4 bases, and 5 bases stayed unmatched. The CDR3 totals 14 residues. CDR3 nucleotides: TGTGCCAGTAGCTTTGGGGGGGGCACCGGGGAGCTGTTTTTT. This translates into CASSFGGGTGELFF.